Shown below are 8 T cell receptor beta chains from a single sample sequenced in a study of cytomegalovirus exposure and HLA in healthy donors. 60 Vbeta and 13 Jbeta primers were used in PCR. Assay: immunoSEQ multiplex PCR; the TCRdb copy retains only in-frame clones and omits some. The sample holds about 150,000 clones, around 77% seen once. Sample: PBMCs. These receptors were obtained from a young man in good health and CMV-seronegative.

This clone appeared a few times. This sequence joins TRBV19 and TRBJ2-7; tentatively, D is TRBD2 (6 bases). Germline CDR1 reads LNHDA; CDR2 reads SQIVND (reference sequence). The CDR3 length is 15 residues. V was clipped by 2 bases and J by 3 bases, with 14 bases between them. CDR3 sequence (DNA): TGTGCCAGTAGTATAAGGACTACCAATTTCTACGAGCAGTACTTC. Protein: CASSIRTTNFYEQYF.

The CDR3 DNA is TGTGCCAGTAGTATAGGGGCACAGTTCAATCAGCCCCAGCATTTT. Residues: CASSIGAQFNQPQHF. The J gene is TRBJ1-5, the V gene TRBV19; D uncertain. Germline CDR1 and CDR2: LNHDA and SQIVND (reference sequence). The CDR3 runs 15 residues. The germline V and J ends were trimmed by 1 base and 3 bases, with 10 bases remaining between them. Full variable domain (outside the CDR3, taken from reference TRBV19 and TRBJ1-5): DGGITQSPKYLFRKEGQNVTLSCEQNLNHDAMYWYRQDPGQGLRLIYYSQIVNDFQKGDIAEGYSVSREKKESFPLTVTSAQKNPTAFYLCASSIGAQFNQPQHFGDGTRLSIL.

The genes are TRBV2 and TRBJ2-5; 7 bases are a match to TRBD2. Looked up from germline, CDR1 is SNHLY and CDR2 is FYNNEI. This CDR3 region has 15 residues. J gave up 5 bases and V 8 bases, and 14 bases lay outside the gene matches. CDR3 nucleotide sequence: TGTGCCAGCGGGGGGTCGGGGGGAGGTTGGGAGACCCAGTACTTC. As protein: CASGGSGGGWETQYF.

V and J are TRBV18 and TRBJ2-7; 7 positions match TRBD1. With V trimmed by 0 bases and J by 1 base, 0 bases remained unmatched. CDR1 is KGHSH, CDR2 LQKENI, per germline. CDR3 length equals 14 residues. The CDR3 loop is CASSPPGQSYEQYF. The CDR3 DNA reads TGTGCCAGCTCACCACCGGGACAGTCCTACGAGCAGTACTTC.

The chain carries TRBV5-6 and TRBJ2-4, with 11 positions matching TRBD2. Losses at the gene ends were 4 bases for V and 2 bases for J; bases not matched to a gene: 8. This CDR3 region has 17 residues. Germline CDR1 reads SGHDT; CDR2 reads YYEEEE. CDR3 DNA: TGTGCCAGCAGCGATAGCGGGAGGGCCTTGACCAAAAACATTCAGTACTTC. Amino acids: CASSDSGRALTKNIQYF.

The J gene is TRBJ2-1, the V gene TRBV9; D is perhaps TRBD1 (5 bases). CDR1 is SGDLS, CDR2 YYNGEE, per germline. This CDR3 has 15 residues. The germline V and J ends were trimmed by 0 bases and 6 bases, with 13 bases remaining between them. CDR3 nucleotides: TGTGCCAGCAGCGTAGAAGGTCAGGGTGGCAATGAGCAGTTCTTC. Translation gives CASSVEGQGGNEQFF.

The sample holds a few counts of this clone. The genes are TRBV30 and TRBJ2-3, with a tentative D call TRBD1 (5 bases). Germline lookup yields CDR1 GTSNPN and CDR2 SVGIG (reference sequence). The ends were cut back, 2 bases at V and 5 bases at J, with 5 bases in the middle. This CDR3 has 11 amino acids. The CDR3 DNA is TGTGCCTGGAGTAGGGGAGATACGCAGTATTTT. Its translation: CAWSRGDTQYF. The entire variable domain, with the rest obtained from reference TRBV30 and TRBJ2-3, is as follows: SQTIHQWPATLVQPVGSPLSLECTVEGTSNPNLYWYRQAAGRGLQLLFYSVGIGQISSEVPQNLSASRPQDRQFILSSKKLLLSDSGFYLCAWSRGDTQYFGPGTRLTVL.

Written as DNA, the CDR3 is TGTGCCAGCAGCGGTAGCCCCCCCAATGAAAAACTGTTTTTT. Translation: CASSGSPPNEKLFF. V and J are TRBV9 and TRBJ1-4, with D unclear. The V end was cut by 3 bases, the J end by 5 bases, with 11 bases between. In germline, CDR1 is SGDLS, CDR2 YYNGEE. The CDR3 covers 14 residues.